This T cell receptor beta chain was documented in a study of Graves' ophthalmopathy and Graves' hyperthyroidism. Across the whole study: At the time of initial diagnosis and before any treatment, peripheral blood was collected.

V dropped 1 base and J dropped 4 bases, with 17 bases sitting between them. Germline loops: CDR1 SGHNT, CDR2 YYREEE (reference sequence). CDR3 length: 16 amino acids. This clonotype was seen ten or more times. Antigen: not known. The authors amplified TCR beta CDR3 regions, and they did so from RNA transcripts for repertoire sequencing. The workflow started with a first-round RT-PCR run with HTBI primers and then moved on to a second-round multiplex PCR. Via MiXCR, TCRdb re-called the multiplex PCR reads, giving one row per CDR3 protein. The sample records about 410,000 distinct CDR3 sequences, roughly 18% being singletons. Study conclusions and caveats: Clonotypes were expanded in thyroid at above 0.001 frequency, and most also appeared in blood.

Ophthalmopathy-affected donors exhibited moderate-to-severe activity, CAS ≥3, NOSPECS ≥4, and duration under 3 months. The chain employs TRBV5-4 and TRBJ1-1; a weak D match, TRBD1 (5 bases). The sample taken for sequencing was peripheral blood. This receptor was identified in a young woman with Graves' ophthalmopathy. The CDR3 DNA is TGTGCCAGCAGCTTGCCGAGGAGTGGGGGGGGCACTGAAGCTTTCTTT. Its protein product is CASSLPRSGGGTEAFF.